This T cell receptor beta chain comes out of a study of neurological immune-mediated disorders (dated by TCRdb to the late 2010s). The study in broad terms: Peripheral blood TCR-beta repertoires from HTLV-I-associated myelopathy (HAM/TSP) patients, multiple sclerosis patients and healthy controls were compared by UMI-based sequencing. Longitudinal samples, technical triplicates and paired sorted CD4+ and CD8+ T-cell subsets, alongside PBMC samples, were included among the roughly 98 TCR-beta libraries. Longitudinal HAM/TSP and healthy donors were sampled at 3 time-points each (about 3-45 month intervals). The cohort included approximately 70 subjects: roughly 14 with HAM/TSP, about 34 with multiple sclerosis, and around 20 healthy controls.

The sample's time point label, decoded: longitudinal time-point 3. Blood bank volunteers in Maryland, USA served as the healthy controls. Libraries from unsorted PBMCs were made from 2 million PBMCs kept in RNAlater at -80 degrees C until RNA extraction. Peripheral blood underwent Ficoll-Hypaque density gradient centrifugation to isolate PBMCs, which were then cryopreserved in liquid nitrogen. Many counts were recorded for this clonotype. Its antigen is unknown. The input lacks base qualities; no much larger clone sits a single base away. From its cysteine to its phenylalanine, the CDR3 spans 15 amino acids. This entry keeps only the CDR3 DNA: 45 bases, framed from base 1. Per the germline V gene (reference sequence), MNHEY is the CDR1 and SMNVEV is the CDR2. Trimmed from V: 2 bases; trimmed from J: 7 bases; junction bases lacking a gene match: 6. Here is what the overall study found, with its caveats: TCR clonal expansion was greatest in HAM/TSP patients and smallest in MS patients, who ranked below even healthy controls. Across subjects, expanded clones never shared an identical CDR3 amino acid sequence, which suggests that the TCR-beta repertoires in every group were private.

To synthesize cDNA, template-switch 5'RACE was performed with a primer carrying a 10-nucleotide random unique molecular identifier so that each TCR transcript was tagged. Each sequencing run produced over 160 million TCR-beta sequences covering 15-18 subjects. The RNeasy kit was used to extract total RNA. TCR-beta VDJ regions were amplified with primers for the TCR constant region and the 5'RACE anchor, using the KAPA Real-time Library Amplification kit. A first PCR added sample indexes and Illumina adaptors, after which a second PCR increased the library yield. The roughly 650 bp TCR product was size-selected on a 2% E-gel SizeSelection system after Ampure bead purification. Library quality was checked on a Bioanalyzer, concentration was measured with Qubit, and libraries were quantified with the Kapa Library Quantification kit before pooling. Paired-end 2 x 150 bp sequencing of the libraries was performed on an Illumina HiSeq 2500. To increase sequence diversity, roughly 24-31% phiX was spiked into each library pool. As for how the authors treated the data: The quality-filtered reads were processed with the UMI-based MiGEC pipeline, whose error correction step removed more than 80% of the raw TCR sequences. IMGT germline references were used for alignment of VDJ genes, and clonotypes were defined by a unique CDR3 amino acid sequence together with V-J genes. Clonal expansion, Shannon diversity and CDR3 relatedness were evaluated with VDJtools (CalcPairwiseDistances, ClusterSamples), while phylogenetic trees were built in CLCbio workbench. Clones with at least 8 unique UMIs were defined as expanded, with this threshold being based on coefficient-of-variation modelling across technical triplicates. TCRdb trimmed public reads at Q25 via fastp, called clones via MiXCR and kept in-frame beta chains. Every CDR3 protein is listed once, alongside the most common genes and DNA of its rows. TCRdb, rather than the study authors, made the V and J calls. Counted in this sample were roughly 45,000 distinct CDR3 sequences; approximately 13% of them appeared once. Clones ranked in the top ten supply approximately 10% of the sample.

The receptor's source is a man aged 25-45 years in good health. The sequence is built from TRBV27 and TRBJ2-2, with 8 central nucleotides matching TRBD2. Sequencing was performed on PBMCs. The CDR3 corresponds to CASSLDGRAGGELFF. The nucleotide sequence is TGTGCCAGCAGTTTAGACGGGAGGGCCGGCGGGGAGCTGTTTTTT.